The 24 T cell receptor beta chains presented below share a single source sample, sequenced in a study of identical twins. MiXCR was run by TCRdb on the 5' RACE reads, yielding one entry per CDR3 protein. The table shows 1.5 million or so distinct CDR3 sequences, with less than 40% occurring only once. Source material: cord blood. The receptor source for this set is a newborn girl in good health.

This CDR3 reads CASSLMGGRGYTF. CDR3 coding DNA: TGTGCCAGCAGCTTGATGGGGGGGAGAGGCTACACCTTC. The rearrangement joins TRBV5-4 to TRBJ1-2; possibly TRBD1 for D (5 bases). Looked up from germline, CDR1 is SGHNT and CDR2 is YYREEE (reference sequence). V was cut by 1 base and J by 8 bases, with 12 bases left in between. The CDR3 sequence is 13 residues long.

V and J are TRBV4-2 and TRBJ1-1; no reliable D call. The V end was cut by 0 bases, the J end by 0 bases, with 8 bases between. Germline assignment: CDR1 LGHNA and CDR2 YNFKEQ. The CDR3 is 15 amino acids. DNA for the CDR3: TGTGCCAGCAGCCAAGATCCCAGTATGAACACTGAAGCTTTCTTT. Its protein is CASSQDPSMNTEAFF.

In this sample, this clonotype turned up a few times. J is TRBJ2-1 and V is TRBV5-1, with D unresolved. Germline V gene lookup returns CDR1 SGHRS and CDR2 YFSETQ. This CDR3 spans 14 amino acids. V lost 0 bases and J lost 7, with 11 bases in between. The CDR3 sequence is CASSLAVGWNEQFF. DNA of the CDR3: TGCGCCAGCAGCTTGGCCGTGGGGTGGAATGAGCAGTTCTTC.

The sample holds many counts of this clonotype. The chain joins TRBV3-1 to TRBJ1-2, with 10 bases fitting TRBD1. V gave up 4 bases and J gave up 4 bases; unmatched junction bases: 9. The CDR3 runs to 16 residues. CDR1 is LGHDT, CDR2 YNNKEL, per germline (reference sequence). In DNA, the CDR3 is TGTGCCAGCAGCCTCATGCCGGGACAGGGGTTCTATGGCTACACCTTC. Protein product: CASSLMPGQGFYGYTF.

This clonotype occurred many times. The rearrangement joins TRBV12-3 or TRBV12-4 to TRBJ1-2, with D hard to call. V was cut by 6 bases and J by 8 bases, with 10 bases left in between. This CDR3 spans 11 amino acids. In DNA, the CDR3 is TGTGCCAGCAGCTACTATGGCGGCTACACCTTC. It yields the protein CASSYYGGYTF.

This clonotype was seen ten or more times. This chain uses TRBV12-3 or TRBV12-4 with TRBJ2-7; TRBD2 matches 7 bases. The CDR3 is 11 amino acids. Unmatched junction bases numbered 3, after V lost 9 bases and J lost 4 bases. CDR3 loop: CASGGGYEQYF. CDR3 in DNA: TGTGCCAGTGGGGGGGGTTACGAGCAGTACTTC.

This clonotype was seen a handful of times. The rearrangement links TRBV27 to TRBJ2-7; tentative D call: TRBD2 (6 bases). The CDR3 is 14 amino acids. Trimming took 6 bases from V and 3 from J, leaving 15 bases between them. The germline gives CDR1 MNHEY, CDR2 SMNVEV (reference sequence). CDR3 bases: TGTGCCAGCAGCACCTTAGCGGCCCTCTACGAGCAGTACTTC. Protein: CASSTLAALYEQYF.

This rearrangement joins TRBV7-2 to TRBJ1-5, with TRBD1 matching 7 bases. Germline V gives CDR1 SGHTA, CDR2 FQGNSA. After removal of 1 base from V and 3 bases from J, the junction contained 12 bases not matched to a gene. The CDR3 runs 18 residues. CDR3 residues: CASSLVGGAGGLNQPQHF. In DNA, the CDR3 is TGTGCCAGCAGCTTAGTAGGAGGGGCAGGGGGTCTCAATCAGCCCCAGCATTTT.

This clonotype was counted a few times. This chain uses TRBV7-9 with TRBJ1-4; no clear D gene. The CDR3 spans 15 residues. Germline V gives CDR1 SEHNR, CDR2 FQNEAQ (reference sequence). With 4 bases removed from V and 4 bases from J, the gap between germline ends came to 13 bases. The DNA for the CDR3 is TGTGCCAGCAGCTACCCCCGCAGTAATAATGAAAAACTGTTTTTT. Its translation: CASSYPRSNNEKLFF.

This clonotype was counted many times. CDR3 DNA sequence: TGTGCCAGCAGCTTCCTGAGCTCCTACGAGCAGTACTTC. It is translated as CASSFLSSYEQYF. The chain uses TRBV27 and TRBJ2-7, with D hard to call. CDR1 is MNHEY and CDR2 is SMNVEV in the germline V gene (reference sequence). This CDR3 contains 13 residues. V lost 6 bases, J lost 0 bases, and 9 bases lay in between.

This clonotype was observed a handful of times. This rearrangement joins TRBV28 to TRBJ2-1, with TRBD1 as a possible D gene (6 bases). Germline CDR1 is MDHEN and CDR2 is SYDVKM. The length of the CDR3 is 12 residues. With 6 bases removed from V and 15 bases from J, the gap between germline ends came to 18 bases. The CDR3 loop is CASSPYGGLGFF. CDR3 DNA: TGTGCCAGCAGCCCCTATGGGGGCCTCGGGTTCTTC. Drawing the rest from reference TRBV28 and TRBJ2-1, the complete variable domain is DVKVTQSSRYLVKRTGEKVFLECVQDMDHENMFWYRQDPGLGLRLIYFSYDVKMKEKGDIPEGYSVSREKKERFSLILESASTNQTSMYLCASSPYGGLGFFGPGTRLTVL.

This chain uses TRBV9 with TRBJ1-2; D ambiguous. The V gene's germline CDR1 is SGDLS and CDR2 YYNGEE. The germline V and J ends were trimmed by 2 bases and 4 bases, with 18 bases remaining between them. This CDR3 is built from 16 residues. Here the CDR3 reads CASSVRHAPSLYGYTF. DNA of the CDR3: TGTGCCAGCAGCGTCCGACATGCGCCCAGCCTCTATGGCTACACCTTC.

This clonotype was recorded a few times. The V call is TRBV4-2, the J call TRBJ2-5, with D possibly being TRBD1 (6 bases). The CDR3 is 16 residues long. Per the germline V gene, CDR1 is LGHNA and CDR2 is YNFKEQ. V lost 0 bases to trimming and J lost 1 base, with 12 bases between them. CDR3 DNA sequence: TGTGCCAGCAGCCAAGATCCACAGGGCCTCCAAGAGACCCAGTACTTC. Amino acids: CASSQDPQGLQETQYF.

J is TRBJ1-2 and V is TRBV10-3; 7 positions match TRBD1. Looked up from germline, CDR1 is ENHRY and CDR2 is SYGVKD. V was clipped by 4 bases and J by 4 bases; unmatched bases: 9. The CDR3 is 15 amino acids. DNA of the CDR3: TGTGCCATCAGTGGCAAGACAGGGAGGGTCTATGGCTACACCTTC. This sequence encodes CAISGKTGRVYGYTF.

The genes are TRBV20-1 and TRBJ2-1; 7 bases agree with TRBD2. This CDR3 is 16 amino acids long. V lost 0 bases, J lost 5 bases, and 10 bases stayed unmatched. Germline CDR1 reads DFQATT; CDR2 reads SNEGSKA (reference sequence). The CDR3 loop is CSARDVRDYPNNEQFF. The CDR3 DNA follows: TGCAGTGCTAGAGACGTCCGGGACTACCCTAACAATGAGCAGTTCTTC.

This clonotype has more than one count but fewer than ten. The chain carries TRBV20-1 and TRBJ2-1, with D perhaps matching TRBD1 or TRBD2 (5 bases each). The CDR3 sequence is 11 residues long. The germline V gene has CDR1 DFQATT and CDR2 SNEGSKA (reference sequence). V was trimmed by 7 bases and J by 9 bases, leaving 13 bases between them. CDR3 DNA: TGCAGTGGCCTTACTAGGGGTGAGCAGTTCTTC. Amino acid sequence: CSGLTRGEQFF.

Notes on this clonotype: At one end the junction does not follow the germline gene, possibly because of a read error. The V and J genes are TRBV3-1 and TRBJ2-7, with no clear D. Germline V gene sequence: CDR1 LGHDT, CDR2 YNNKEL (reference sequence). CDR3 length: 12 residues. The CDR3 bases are TGTGCCGGCAGCCAAGGGCGCTACGAGCAGTACTTC. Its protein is CAGSQGRYEQYF.

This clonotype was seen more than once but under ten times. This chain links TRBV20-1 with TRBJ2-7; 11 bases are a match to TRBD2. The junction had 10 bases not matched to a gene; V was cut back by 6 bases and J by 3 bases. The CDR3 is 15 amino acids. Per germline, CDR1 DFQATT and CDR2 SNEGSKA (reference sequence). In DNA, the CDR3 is TGCAGTGCCACATTTCTAGCGGGAGGTCGCTACGAGCAGTACTTC. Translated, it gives CSATFLAGGRYEQYF.

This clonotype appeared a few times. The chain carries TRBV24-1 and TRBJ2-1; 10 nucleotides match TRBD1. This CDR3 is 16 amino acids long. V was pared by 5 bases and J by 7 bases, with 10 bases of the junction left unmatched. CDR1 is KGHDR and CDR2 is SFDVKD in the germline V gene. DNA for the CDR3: TGTGCCACCAGTGGTTCATCCGGGACAGGGGTGAATGAGCAGTTCTTC. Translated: CATSGSSGTGVNEQFF.

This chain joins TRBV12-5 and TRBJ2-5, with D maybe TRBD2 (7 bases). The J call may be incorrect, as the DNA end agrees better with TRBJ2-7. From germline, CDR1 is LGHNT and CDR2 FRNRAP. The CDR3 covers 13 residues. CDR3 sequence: CASGLSGTPEQYF. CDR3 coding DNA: TGTGCTAGTGGTTTGAGCGGGACACCCGAGCAGTACTTC.

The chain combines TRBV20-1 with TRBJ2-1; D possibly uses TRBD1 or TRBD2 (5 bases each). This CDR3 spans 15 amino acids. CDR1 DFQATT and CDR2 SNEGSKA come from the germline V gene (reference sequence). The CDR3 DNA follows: TGCAGGCCGAGTCGACCGGGACGCCTCCCCAGTGAGCAGTTCTTC. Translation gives CRPSRPGRLPSEQFF.

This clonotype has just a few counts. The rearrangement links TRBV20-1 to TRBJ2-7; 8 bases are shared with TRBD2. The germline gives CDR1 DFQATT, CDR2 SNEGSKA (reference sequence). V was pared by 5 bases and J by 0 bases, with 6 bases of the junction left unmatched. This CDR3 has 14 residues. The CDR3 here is CSAGIAGYSYEQYF. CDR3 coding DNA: TGCAGTGCTGGTATAGCGGGGTACTCCTACGAGCAGTACTTC.

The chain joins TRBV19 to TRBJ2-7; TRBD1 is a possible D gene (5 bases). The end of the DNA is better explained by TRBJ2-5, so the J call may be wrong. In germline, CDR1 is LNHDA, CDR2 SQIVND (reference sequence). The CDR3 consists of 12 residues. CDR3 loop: CASSPYRETQYF. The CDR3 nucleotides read TGTGCCAGTAGCCCATACAGGGAGACCCAGTACTTC.

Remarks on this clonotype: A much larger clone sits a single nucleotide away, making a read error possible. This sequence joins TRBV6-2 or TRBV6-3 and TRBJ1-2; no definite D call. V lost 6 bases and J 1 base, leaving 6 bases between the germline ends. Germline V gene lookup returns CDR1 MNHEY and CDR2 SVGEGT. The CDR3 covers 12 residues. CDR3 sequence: CASRHNNYGYTF. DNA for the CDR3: TGTGCCAGCAGGCACAATAACTATGGCTACACCTTC.